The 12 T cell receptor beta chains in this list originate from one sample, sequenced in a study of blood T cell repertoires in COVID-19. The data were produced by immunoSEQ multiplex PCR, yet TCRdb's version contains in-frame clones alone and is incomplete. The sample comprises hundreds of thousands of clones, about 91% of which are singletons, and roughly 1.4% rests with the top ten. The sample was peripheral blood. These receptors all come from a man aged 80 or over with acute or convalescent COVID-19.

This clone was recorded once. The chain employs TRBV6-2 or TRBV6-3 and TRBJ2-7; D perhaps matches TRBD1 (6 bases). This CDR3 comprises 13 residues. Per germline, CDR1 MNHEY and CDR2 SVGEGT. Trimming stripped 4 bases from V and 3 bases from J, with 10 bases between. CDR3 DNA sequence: TGTGCCAGCAGTTCCGGACAGTACTACGAGCAGTACTTC. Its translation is CASSSGQYYEQYF.

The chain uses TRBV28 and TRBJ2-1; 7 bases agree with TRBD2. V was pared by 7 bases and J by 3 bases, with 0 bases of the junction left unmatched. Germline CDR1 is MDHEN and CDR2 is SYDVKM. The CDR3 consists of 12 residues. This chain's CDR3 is CASKRDYNEQFF. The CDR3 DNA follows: TGTGCCAGCAAGCGGGACTACAATGAGCAGTTCTTC.

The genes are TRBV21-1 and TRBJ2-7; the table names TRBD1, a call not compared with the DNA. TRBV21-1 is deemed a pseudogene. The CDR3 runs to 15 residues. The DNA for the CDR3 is TGTGCCAGCAGCAAAGAGCAGGGGATGACCTACGAGCAGTACTTC. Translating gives CASSKEQGMTYEQYF.

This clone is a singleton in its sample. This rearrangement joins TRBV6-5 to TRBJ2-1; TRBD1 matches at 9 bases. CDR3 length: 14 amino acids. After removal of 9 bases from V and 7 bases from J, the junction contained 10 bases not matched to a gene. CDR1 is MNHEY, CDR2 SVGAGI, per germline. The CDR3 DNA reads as TGTGCCAGTGGAAGGACAGGGGTAGGGAATGAGCAGTTCTTC. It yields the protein CASGRTGVGNEQFF.

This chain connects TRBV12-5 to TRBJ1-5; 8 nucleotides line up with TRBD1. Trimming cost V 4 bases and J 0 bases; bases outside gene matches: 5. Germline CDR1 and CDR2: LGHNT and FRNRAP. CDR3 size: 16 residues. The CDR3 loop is CASGYGTGTSNQPQHF. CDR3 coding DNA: TGTGCTAGTGGTTACGGGACAGGAACTAGCAATCAGCCCCAGCATTTT.

CDR3 bases: TGTGCCAGCAGAACTCCGGGACAGGGGTTTTATGGCTACACCTTC. Its translation: CASRTPGQGFYGYTF. The rearrangement links TRBV28 to TRBJ1-2, with 10 bases matching TRBD1. This CDR3 comprises 15 residues. J lost 5 bases, V lost 6 bases, and 9 bases had no gene match. Germline V gene lookup returns CDR1 MDHEN and CDR2 SYDVKM.

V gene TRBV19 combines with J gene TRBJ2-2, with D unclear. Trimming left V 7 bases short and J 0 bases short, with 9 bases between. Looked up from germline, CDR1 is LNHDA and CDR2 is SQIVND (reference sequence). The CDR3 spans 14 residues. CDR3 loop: CASNERANTGELFF. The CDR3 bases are TGTGCCAGTAATGAACGAGCGAACACCGGGGAGCTGTTTTTT.

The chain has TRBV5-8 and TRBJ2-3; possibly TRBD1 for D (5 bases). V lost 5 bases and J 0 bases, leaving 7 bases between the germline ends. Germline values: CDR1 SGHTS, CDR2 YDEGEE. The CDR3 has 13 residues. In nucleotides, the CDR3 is TGTGCCAGCAGTTACAGGAGCACAGATACGCAGTATTTT. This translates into CASSYRSTDTQYF.

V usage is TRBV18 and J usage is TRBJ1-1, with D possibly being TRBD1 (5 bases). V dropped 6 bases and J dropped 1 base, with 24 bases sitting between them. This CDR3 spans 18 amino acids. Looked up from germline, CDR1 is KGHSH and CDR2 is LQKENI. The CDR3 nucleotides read TGTGCCAGCTCCCTGGGAATCAGGGCACTCGTTCGGAACACTGAAGCTTTCTTT. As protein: CASSLGIRALVRNTEAFF.

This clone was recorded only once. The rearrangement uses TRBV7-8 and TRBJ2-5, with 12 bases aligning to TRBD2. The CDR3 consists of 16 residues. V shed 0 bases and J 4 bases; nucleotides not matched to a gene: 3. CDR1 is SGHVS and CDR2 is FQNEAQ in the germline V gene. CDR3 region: CASSLALAGGGETQYF. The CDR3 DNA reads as TGTGCCAGCAGCTTAGCGCTAGCGGGAGGGGGAGAGACCCAGTACTTC.

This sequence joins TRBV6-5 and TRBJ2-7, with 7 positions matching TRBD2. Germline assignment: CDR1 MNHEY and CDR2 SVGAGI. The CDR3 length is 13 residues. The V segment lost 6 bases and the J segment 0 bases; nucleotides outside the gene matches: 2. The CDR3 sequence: CASRLAASYEQYF. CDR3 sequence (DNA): TGTGCCAGCAGGCTAGCGGCCTCCTACGAGCAGTACTTC.

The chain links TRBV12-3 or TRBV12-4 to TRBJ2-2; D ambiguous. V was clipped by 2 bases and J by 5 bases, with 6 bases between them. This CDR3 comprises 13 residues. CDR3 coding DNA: TGTGCCAGCAGTTTATTTTCGACCGGGGAGCTGTTTTTT. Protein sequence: CASSLFSTGELFF.